This T cell receptor beta chain was identified in a study of T cell changes during pregnancy in multiple sclerosis. The CDR3 is 14 residues long. CDR1 is MNHEY, CDR2 SMNVEV, per germline (reference sequence). V was clipped by 2 bases and J by 4 bases; unmatched bases: 3. This table comes from immunoSEQ multiplex PCR, and its TCRdb copy is limited to in-frame clones, with some not included. This table has roughly 100,000 clones, around 90% appearing once. Sequences were derived from peripheral blood, sampled before pregnancy. The V and J genes are TRBV27 and TRBJ1-1; TRBD1 matches at 8 bases. This receptor was taken from a female donor with multiple sclerosis, enrolled in a pregnancy study. Written as DNA, the CDR3 is TGTGCCAGCAGTTTACGGGACAGGAGCACTGAAGCTTTCTTT. Protein sequence: CASSLRDRSTEAFF.